One sample yielded the 20 T cell receptor beta chains listed below, sequenced in a study of cytomegalovirus exposure and HLA in healthy donors. Sequencing used immunoSEQ multiplex PCR; TCRdb keeps in-frame clones, though not all of them. Of more than 80,000 clones in the sample, roughly 96% were seen once. Material: PBMCs. These receptors were taken from a woman under 30 in good health and CMV-seronegative.

This chain connects TRBV14 to TRBJ2-3; D is ambiguous. The germline V gene encodes CDR1 SGHDN and CDR2 FVKESK. The CDR3 runs 11 residues. Deletions cut 3 bases from V and 6 bases from J, with 4 bases between. The CDR3 sequence: CASSQSDTQYF. For the CDR3, the DNA is TGTGCCAGCAGCCAGTCGGATACGCAGTATTTT. Looking up the rest from reference TRBV14 and TRBJ2-3 gives the full variable domain: EAGVTQFPSHSVIEKGQTVTLRCDPISGHDNLYWYRRVMGKEIKFLLHFVKESKQDESGMPNNRFLAERTGGTYSTLKVQPAELEDSGVYFCASSQSDTQYFGPGTRLTVL.

CDR3 in DNA: TGTGCCAGCAGTCTGACGCGACGGGACAGGGGGCACAATGAGCAGTTCTTC. Its translation is CASSLTRRDRGHNEQFF. The chain combines TRBV5-6 with TRBJ2-1; TRBD1 matches 12 bases. After removal of 5 bases from V and 5 bases from J, the junction contained 11 bases not matched to a gene. There are 17 residues in the CDR3. Germline V CDR1 and CDR2: SGHDT, YYEEEE.

This chain uses TRBV28 with TRBJ1-1; TRBD1 matches at 8 bases. The J segment lost 1 base and the V segment lost 4 bases, leaving 5 bases of the junction unmatched. CDR1 is MDHEN, CDR2 SYDVKM, per germline. The CDR3 loop spans 15 amino acids. The CDR3 region has the DNA TGTGCCAGCAGTTCTTCCGGGACAGGGAACACTGAAGCTTTCTTT. This encodes CASSSSGTGNTEAFF.

This CDR3 is CASSRRGDTEAFF. The CDR3 DNA follows: TGTGCCAGCAGTCGCCGGGGGGACACTGAAGCTTTCTTT. The chain employs TRBV6-5 and TRBJ1-1, with a tentative D call TRBD1 (5 bases). The CDR3 has 13 amino acids. Trimming took off 5 bases at V and 3 bases at J, with 10 bases between the two ends. The germline CDR1 and CDR2 sequences are MNHEY and SVGAGI.

The V gene is TRBV7-9, the J gene TRBJ2-1; D is unclear. Germline values: CDR1 SEHNR, CDR2 FQNEAQ (reference sequence). The CDR3 spans 14 residues. V was trimmed by 5 bases and J by 9 bases, leaving 17 bases between them. The CDR3 sequence is CASSPILVTSEQFF. The CDR3 nucleotides read TGTGCCAGCAGCCCTATATTGGTGACAAGTGAGCAGTTCTTC.

This chain links TRBV7-2 with TRBJ2-2; 8 bases fit TRBD2. The CDR3 has 14 residues. The V segment lost 7 bases and the J segment 1 base; nucleotides outside the gene matches: 2. Germline CDR1 is SGHTA and CDR2 is FQGNSA. CDR3 coding DNA: TGTGCCAGCATAAGCGGGAGGAACACCGGGGAGCTGTTTTTT. Amino acid sequence: CASISGRNTGELFF.

V and J are TRBV19 and TRBJ1-5, with 7 bases matching TRBD1. V trimming: 6 bases; J trimming: 4 bases; junction bases outside the gene matches: 3. This CDR3 is built from 13 residues. CDR1 LNHDA and CDR2 SQIVND come from the germline V gene (reference sequence). CDR3 sequence: CASSDRENQPQHF. For the CDR3, the DNA is TGTGCCAGTAGCGACAGGGAGAATCAGCCCCAGCATTTT.

This chain links TRBV28 with TRBJ2-1; 7 nucleotides align to TRBD2. The CDR3 runs to 12 residues. The germline gives CDR1 MDHEN, CDR2 SYDVKM. The junction had 2 bases not matched to a gene; V was cut back by 2 bases and J by 10 bases. The CDR3 sequence: CASSLGRVEQFF. As DNA, the CDR3 is TGTGCCAGCAGTTTAGGGAGGGTAGAGCAGTTCTTC.

J is TRBJ2-7 and V is TRBV7-9, with TRBD2 identical over 11 bases. Germline CDR1 SEHNR, CDR2 FQNEAQ (reference sequence). This CDR3 has 14 residues. The junction had 3 bases not matched to a gene; V was cut back by 4 bases and J by 4 bases. The CDR3 DNA reads as TGTGCCAGCAGCTCCCGGACTAGCGGGTACGAGCAGTACTTC. It is translated as CASSSRTSGYEQYF.

V gene TRBV4-2 combines with J gene TRBJ1-4; unclear D gene. The CDR3 is 14 amino acids. Trimming left V 0 bases short and J 3 bases short, with 5 bases between. Germline CDR1 reads LGHNA; CDR2 reads YNFKEQ. The DNA of the CDR3 is TGTGCCAGCAGCCAAGAACAGTCTAATGAAAAACTGTTTTTT. It codes for CASSQEQSNEKLFF.

This clone was seen more than once but under ten times. The chain has TRBV27 and TRBJ1-2, with no clear D. There are 14 residues in the CDR3. The germline gives CDR1 MNHEY, CDR2 SMNVEV (reference sequence). V was trimmed by 8 bases and J by 2 bases, leaving 15 bases between them. The CDR3 sequence is CASSLHQANYGYTF. The CDR3 DNA follows: TGTGCCAGCTCGCTCCACCAGGCCAACTATGGCTACACCTTC.

The chain couples TRBV5-6 to TRBJ1-4, with a possible D match to TRBD1 (5 bases). CDR1 and CDR2 from the germline V gene are SGHDT and YYEEEE. V lost 2 bases and J 3 bases, leaving 5 bases between the germline ends. This CDR3 is built from 13 residues. The chain's CDR3 is CASSLGANEKLFF. The DNA for the CDR3 is TGTGCCAGCAGCTTAGGGGCTAATGAAAAACTGTTTTTT. The variable domain in full, completed from reference TRBV5-6 and TRBJ1-4, reads DAGVTQSPTHLIKTRGQQVTLRCSPKSGHDTVSWYQQALGQGPQFIFQYYEEEERQRGNFPDRFSGHQFPNYSSELNVNALLLGDSALYLCASSLGANEKLFFGSGTQLSVL.

The gene calls are TRBV10-3 and TRBJ1-2, with 7 nucleotides matching TRBD1. The CDR3 runs 13 residues. Germline CDR1 is ENHRY and CDR2 is SYGVKD. V gave up 4 bases and J gave up 8 bases; unmatched junction bases: 7. Written as DNA, the CDR3 is TGTGCCATCAGTGTAGACAGGGCGGGAGGCTACACCTTC. Its translation is CAISVDRAGGYTF.

This clone was counted once. This sequence joins TRBV6-6 and TRBJ1-6; D call uncertain. V gave up 2 bases and J gave up 15 bases, with 17 bases separating them. Germline values: CDR1 MNHNY, CDR2 SVGAGI (reference sequence). The CDR3 spans 14 residues. CDR3 loop: CASSYPETQSLLHF. CDR3 coding DNA: TGTGCCAGCAGTTACCCCGAGACACAATCCCTCCTCCACTTT.

This chain links TRBV2 with TRBJ2-3, with TRBD2 matching 8 bases. Germline trimming cut 11 bases from V and 5 bases from J; bases unmatched to any gene: 9. CDR1 and CDR2 (germline): SNHLY, FYNNEI. This CDR3 is 13 amino acids long. The CDR3 DNA follows: TGTGCCCCGGGGCGGGAGGCGAGAGATACGCAGTATTTT. Amino acids: CAPGREARDTQYF.

The V and J genes are TRBV4-1 and TRBJ2-7, with 7 bases matching TRBD2. Germline CDR1 MGHRA, CDR2 YSYEKL. The CDR3 is 16 residues long. The junction had 10 bases not matched to a gene; V was cut back by 5 bases and J by 0 bases. CDR3 sequence (DNA): TGCGCCAGCAGCTATACTAGCGTCACCTACTCCTACGAGCAGTACTTC. It encodes CASSYTSVTYSYEQYF.

The chain couples TRBV5-1 to TRBJ2-7; 8 positions agree with TRBD2. CDR1 and CDR2 from the germline V gene are SGHRS and YFSETQ. V was clipped by 0 bases and J by 5 bases; unmatched bases: 4. The CDR3 spans 14 residues. The CDR3 nucleotides read TGCGCCAGCAGCTTGGAAGCGGGAGTCCACGAGCAGTACTTC. Its protein is CASSLEAGVHEQYF.

The chain uses TRBV5-1 and TRBJ2-3, with D possibly being TRBD1 (5 bases). V lost 2 bases to trimming and J lost 0 bases, with 10 bases between them. The CDR3 sequence is 15 residues long. Per germline, CDR1 SGHRS and CDR2 YFSETQ. CDR3 sequence reads: CASSFAGISTDTQYF. The CDR3 DNA sequence: TGCGCCAGCAGCTTTGCAGGGATCAGCACAGATACGCAGTATTTT.

This clone was detected once. The chain links TRBV11-2 to TRBJ2-5; 8 bases fit TRBD2. Germline values: CDR1 SGHAT, CDR2 FQNNGV. V shed 4 bases, J shed 4 bases, and the junction held 11 bases outside the gene matches. CDR3 length: 16 residues. The CDR3 DNA reads TGTGCCAGCAGCTACCGGGCAGCGGGAGAGGGAGAGACCCAGTACTTC. Amino acids: CASSYRAAGEGETQYF.

The chain uses TRBV10-1 and TRBJ2-1, with 7 nucleotides matching TRBD2. Germline trimming cut 0 bases from V and 3 bases from J; bases unmatched to any gene: 11. The CDR3 runs to 18 residues. CDR1 is WNHNN and CDR2 is SYGVQD in the germline V gene (reference sequence). The CDR3 reads CASSESPGPGGIYNEQFF. CDR3 coding DNA: TGCGCCAGCAGTGAGTCCCCAGGCCCGGGGGGTATCTACAATGAGCAGTTCTTC.